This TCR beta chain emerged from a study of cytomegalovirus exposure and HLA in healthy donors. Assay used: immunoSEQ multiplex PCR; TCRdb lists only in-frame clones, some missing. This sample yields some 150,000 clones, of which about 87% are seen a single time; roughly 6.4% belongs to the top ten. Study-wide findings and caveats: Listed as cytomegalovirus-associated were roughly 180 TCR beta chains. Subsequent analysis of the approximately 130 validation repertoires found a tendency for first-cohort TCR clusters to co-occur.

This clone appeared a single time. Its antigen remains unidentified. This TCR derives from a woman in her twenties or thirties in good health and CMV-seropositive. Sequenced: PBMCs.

CDR3 coding DNA: TGTGCCATCAGTGAGGGGACATCGTATGGCTACACCTTC. It specifies CAISEGTSYGYTF. The rearrangement joins TRBV10-3 to TRBJ1-2; possibly TRBD1 for D (6 bases). V was cut by 2 bases and J by 5 bases, with 9 bases left in between. Germline CDR1 and CDR2: ENHRY and SYGVKD. The CDR3 sequence is 13 residues long.